The rows below give T cell receptor beta chains drawn from one sample of a study of OX40 agonist ivuxolimab in advanced cancers. The method was immunoSEQ multiplex PCR; TCRdb's version includes in-frame clones alone and lacks a portion of them. The sample consists of 70,000 or so clones, 80% to 90% of them appearing once. The specimen was CD4+ or CD8+ T cells sorted from blood, collected in a trial of the OX40 agonist ivuxolimab. The receptors stem from an adult with an advanced solid tumor such as melanoma, head and neck, liver or kidney cancer. Both conserved end residues are part of each CDR3. A D gene is named only where the DNA matches it firmly.

J: TRBJ1-6
D: TRBD1
V: TRBV6-5
CDR3: CASSEGTGGSPLHF

J: TRBJ2-1
D: .
V: TRBV6-1
CDR3: CASSEAGFNEQFF

J: TRBJ1-3
D: .
V: TRBV4-1
CDR3: CASSGGRPSRSGNTIYF

J: TRBJ2-2
D: .
V: TRBV28
CDR3: CASSPSSQGRRNTGELFF

J: TRBJ2-1
D: TRBD2
V: TRBV7-2
CDR3: CASSGGTSGRNEQFF

J: TRBJ2-3
D: .
V: TRBV29-1
CDR3: CSVEQTLGVTQYF

J: TRBJ1-2
D: TRBD1
V: TRBV4-2
CDR3: CASSQDLMSRGDGYTF

J: TRBJ2-1
D: .
V: TRBV27
CDR3: CASSFLRSNEQFF

J: TRBJ2-5
D: TRBD1
V: TRBV5-1
CDR3: CASSLAAGGIETQYF

J: TRBJ1-1
D: TRBD1
V: TRBV29-1
CDR3: CSGRQGFQRGEAFF

J: TRBJ2-7
D: .
V: TRBV28
CDR3: CASSSGLGYEQYF

J: TRBJ2-7
D: .
V: TRBV5-1
CDR3: CASSLDMGEQYF

J: TRBJ2-5
D: .
V: TRBV7-7
CDR3: CASSSTGRETQYF

J: TRBJ2-3
D: .
V: TRBV15
CDR3: CATSLGGVADTQYF

J: TRBJ1-5
D: .
V: TRBV18
CDR3: CASSPTRVNQPQHF

J: TRBJ1-1
D: TRBD1
V: TRBV5-4
CDR3: CASSLDRGDTEAFF

J: TRBJ1-1
D: .
V: TRBV7-2
CDR3: CASSLNRDEAFF

J: TRBJ2-1
D: .
V: TRBV5-1
CDR3: CASSLSRNNGQFF

J: TRBJ2-7
D: TRBD2
V: TRBV2
CDR3: CASSVGGGASYEQYF

J: TRBJ1-2
D: .
V: TRBV2
CDR3: CASSVRDYGYTF

J: TRBJ2-5
D: .
V: TRBV30
CDR3: CAWSSRGGGETQYF

J: TRBJ1-1
D: TRBD1
V: TRBV6-4
CDR3: CASRTWTGGTEAFF

J: TRBJ2-5
D: TRBD1
V: TRBV23-1
CDR3: CASSIAQGETQYF

J: TRBJ2-3
D: TRBD1
V: TRBV7-6
CDR3: CASSLAGTGSADTQYF